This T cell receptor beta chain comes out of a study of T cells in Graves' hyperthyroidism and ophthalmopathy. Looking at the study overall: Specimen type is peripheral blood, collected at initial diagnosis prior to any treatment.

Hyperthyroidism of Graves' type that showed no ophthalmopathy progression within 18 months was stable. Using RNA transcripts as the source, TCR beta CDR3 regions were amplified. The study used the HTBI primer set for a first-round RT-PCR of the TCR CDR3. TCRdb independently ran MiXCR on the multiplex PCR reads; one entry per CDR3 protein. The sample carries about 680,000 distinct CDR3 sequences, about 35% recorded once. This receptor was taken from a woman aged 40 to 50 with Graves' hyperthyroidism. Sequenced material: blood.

Written as DNA, the CDR3 is TGCAGTGCTAAGACTAGCGGGGTAATGGGAACCCAGTACTTC. Translated, it gives CSAKTSGVMGTQYF. The chain recombines TRBV20-1 with TRBJ2-5; 11 bases fit TRBD2. This CDR3 region has 14 residues. The germline CDR1 and CDR2 sequences are DFQATT and SNEGSKA (reference sequence). The V segment lost 4 bases and the J segment 8 bases; nucleotides outside the gene matches: 9.